This T cell receptor beta chain was retrieved from a study of CD8 T cells in ankylosing spondylitis. The CDR3 is 14 amino acids. Germline CDR1 and CDR2: DFQATT and SNEGSKA (reference sequence). V dropped 2 bases and J dropped 6; count of bases not matched to a gene: 9. TCRdb redid the calling of the 5' RACE reads with MiXCR, one entry per CDR3 protein. The data show about 310,000 distinct CDR3 sequences, less than 25% seen once. The receptor comes from a female donor with ankylosing spondylitis or in good health (not recorded which). The J gene is TRBJ1-2, the V gene TRBV20-1, with 7 bases identical to TRBD1. The sequenced sample consisted of blood, either unsorted or a sorted T cell fraction (not recorded which). The chain's CDR3 is CSARPPGTANGYTF. In DNA form, the CDR3 reads TGCAGTGCTAGACCCCCCGGGACAGCCAATGGCTACACCTTC.